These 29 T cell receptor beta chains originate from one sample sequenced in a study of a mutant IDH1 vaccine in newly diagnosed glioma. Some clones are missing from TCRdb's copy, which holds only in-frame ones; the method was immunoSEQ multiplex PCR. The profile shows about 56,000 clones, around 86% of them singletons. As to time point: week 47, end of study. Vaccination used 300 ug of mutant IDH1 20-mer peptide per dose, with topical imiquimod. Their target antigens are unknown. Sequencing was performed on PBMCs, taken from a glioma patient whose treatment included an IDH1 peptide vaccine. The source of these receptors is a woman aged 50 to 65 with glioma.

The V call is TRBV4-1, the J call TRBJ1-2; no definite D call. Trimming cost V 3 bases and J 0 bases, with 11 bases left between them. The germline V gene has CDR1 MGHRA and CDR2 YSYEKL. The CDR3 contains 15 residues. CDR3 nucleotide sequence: TGCGCCAGCAGCCACGACGGATCATCTAACTATGGCTACACCTTC. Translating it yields CASSHDGSSNYGYTF.

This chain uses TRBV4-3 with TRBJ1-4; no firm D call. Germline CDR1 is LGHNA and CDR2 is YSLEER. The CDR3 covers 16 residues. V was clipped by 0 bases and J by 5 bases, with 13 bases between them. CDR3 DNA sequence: TGCGCCAGCAGCCAAGATCACGGGAGAACCAATGAAAAACTGTTTTTT. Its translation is CASSQDHGRTNEKLFF.

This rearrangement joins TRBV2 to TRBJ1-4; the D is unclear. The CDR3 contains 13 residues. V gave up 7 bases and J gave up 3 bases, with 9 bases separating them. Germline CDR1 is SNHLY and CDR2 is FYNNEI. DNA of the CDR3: TGTGCCAGCAAAGTGCGGGCTAATGAAAAACTGTTTTTT. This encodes CASKVRANEKLFF.

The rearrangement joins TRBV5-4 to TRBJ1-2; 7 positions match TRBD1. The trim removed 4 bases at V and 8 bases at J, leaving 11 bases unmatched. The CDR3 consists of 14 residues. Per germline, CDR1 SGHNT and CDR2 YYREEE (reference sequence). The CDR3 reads CASSPITGAPGYTF. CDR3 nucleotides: TGTGCCAGCAGCCCGATCACAGGGGCCCCGGGCTACACCTTC.

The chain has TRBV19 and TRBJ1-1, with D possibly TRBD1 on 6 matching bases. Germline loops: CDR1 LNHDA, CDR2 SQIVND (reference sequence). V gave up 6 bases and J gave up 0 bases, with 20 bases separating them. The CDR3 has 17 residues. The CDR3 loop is CASSPPWGGALNTEAFF. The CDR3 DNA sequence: TGTGCCAGTAGCCCACCTTGGGGGGGCGCCTTGAACACTGAAGCTTTCTTT.

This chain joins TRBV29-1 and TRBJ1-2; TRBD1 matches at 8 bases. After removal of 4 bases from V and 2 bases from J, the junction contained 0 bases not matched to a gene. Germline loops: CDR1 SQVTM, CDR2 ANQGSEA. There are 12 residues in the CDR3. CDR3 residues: CSVGDRNYGYTF. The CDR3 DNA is TGCAGCGTTGGGGACAGGAACTATGGCTACACCTTC.

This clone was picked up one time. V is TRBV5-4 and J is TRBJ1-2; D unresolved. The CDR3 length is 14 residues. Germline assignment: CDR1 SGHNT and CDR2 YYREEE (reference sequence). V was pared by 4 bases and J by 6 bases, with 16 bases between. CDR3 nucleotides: TGTGCCAGCAGCCTTTTGCAGCCAGAGAATGGCTACACCTTC. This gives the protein CASSLLQPENGYTF.

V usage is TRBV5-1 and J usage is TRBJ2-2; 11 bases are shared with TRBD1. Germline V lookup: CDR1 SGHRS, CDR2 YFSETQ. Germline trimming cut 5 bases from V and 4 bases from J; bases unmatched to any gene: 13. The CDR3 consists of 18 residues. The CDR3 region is CASRPQGQGARGTGELFF. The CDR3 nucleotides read TGCGCCAGCAGGCCCCAAGGACAGGGGGCTCGGGGCACCGGGGAGCTGTTTTTT.

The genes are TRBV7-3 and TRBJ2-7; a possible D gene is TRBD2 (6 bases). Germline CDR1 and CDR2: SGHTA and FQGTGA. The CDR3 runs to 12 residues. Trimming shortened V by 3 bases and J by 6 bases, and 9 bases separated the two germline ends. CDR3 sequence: CASSFGTGEQYF. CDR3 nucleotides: TGTGCCAGCAGCTTCGGGACTGGCGAGCAGTACTTC.

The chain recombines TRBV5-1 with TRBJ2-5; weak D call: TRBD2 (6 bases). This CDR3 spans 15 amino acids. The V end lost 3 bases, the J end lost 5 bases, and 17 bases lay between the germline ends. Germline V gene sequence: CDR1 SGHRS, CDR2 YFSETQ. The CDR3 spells CASSSIGGEGETQYF. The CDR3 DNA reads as TGCGCCAGCAGCTCCATTGGCGGGGAAGGGGAGACCCAGTACTTC.

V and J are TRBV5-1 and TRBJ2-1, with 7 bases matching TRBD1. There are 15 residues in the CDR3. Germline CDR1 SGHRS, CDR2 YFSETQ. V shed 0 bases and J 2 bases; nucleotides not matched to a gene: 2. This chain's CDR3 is CASSLGGGTYNEQFF. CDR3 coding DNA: TGCGCCAGCAGCTTGGGAGGGGGCACCTACAATGAGCAGTTCTTC.

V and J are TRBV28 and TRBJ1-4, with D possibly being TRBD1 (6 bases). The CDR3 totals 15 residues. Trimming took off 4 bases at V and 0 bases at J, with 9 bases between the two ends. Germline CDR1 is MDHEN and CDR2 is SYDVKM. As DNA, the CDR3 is TGTGCCAGCAGTTCCCCAGGGGCAACTAATGAAAAACTGTTTTTT. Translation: CASSSPGATNEKLFF.

The CDR3 loop reads CASSLGSPSFTQYF. CDR3 DNA sequence: TGTGCCAGCAGCTTGGGCTCACCAAGTTTCACGCAGTATTTT. The V and J genes are TRBV5-4 and TRBJ2-3; D is uncertain. CDR1 and CDR2 (germline): SGHNT, YYREEE (reference sequence). The ends were cut back, 0 bases at V and 9 bases at J, with 14 bases in the middle. This CDR3 is 14 amino acids long.

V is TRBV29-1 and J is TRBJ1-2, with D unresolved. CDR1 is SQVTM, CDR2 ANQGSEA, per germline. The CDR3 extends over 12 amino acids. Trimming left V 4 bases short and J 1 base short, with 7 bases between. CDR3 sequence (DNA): TGCAGCGTTGTTTTAGATAACTATGGCTACACCTTC. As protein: CSVVLDNYGYTF.

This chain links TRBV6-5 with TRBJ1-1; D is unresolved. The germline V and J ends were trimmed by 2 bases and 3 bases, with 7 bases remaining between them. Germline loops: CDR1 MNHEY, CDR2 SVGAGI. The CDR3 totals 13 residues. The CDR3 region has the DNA TGTGCCAGCAGTTACGAAGGGTACACTGAAGCTTTCTTT. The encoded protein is CASSYEGYTEAFF.

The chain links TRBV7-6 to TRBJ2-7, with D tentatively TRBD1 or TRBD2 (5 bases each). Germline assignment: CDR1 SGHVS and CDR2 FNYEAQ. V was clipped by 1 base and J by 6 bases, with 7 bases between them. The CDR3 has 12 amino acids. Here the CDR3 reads CASSLGGIEQYF. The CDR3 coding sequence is TGTGCCAGCAGCTTAGGGGGGATCGAGCAGTACTTC.

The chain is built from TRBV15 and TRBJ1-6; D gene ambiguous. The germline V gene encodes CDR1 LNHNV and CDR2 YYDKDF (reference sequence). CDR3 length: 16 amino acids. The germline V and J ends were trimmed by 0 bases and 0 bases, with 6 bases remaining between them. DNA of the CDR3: TGTGCCACCAGCAGAGATACGAACTCCTATAATTCACCCCTCCACTTT. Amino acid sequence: CATSRDTNSYNSPLHF.

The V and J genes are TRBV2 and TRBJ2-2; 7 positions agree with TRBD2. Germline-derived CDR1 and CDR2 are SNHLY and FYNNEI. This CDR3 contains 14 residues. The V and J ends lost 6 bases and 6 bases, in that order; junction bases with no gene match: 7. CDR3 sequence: CASSREVRAGELFF. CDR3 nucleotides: TGTGCCAGCAGCCGGGAGGTTCGGGCCGGGGAGCTGTTTTTT.

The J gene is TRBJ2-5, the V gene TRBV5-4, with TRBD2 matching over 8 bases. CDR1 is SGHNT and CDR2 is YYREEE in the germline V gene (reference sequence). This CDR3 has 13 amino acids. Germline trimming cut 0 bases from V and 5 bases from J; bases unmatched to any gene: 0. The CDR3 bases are TGTGCCAGCAGCTTGGGACTAGCGGAGACCCAGTACTTC. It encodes CASSLGLAETQYF.

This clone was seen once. The chain's CDR3 is CASSMRKGASYNSPLHF. CDR3 DNA: TGTGCCAGTAGTATGCGGAAAGGGGCGTCCTATAATTCACCCCTCCACTTT. The V gene is TRBV19, the J gene TRBJ1-6; maybe TRBD1 (5 bases). Trimming removed 3 bases at V and 1 base at J, with 13 bases between. In germline, CDR1 is LNHDA, CDR2 SQIVND (reference sequence). The CDR3 is 17 residues long.

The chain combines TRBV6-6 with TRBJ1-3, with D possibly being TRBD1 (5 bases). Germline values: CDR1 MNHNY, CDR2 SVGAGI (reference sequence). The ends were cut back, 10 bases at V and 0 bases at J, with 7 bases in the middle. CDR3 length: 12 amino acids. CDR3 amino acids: CATGGSGNTIYF. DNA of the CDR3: TGTGCCACCGGGGGCTCTGGAAACACCATATATTTT.

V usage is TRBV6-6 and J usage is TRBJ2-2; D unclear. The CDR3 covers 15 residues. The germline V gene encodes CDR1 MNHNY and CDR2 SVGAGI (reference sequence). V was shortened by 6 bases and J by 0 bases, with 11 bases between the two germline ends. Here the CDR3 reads CASSTEATNTGELFF. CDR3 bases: TGTGCCAGCAGCACAGAGGCCACGAACACCGGGGAGCTGTTTTTT.

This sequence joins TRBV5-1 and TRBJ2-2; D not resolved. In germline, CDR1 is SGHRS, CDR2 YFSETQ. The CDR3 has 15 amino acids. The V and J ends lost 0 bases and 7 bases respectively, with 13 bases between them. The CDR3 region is CASSLALAGGGELFF. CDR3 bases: TGCGCCAGCAGCTTGGCATTAGCTGGCGGCGGGGAGCTGTTTTTT.

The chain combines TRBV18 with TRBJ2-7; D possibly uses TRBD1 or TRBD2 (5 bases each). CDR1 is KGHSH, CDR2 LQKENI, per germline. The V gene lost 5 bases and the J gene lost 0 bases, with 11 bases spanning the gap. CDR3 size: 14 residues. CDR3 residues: CASSVGRDSYEQYF. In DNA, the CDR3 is TGTGCCAGCTCAGTGGGACGGGACTCCTACGAGCAGTACTTC. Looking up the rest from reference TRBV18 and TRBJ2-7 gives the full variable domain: NAGVMQNPRHLVRRRGQEARLRCSPMKGHSHVYWYRQLPEEGLKFMVYLQKENIIDESGMPKERFSAEFPKEGPSILRIQQVVRGDSAAYFCASSVGRDSYEQYFGPGTRLTVT.

CDR3 loop: CASSGGLAGGTGELFF. DNA for the CDR3: TGTGCCAGCAGTGGCGGACTAGCGGGGGGCACCGGGGAGCTGTTTTTT. The chain recombines TRBV6-1 with TRBJ2-2; the match to TRBD2 covers 14 bases. V lost 4 bases to trimming and J lost 4 bases; unmatched junction nucleotides: 2. Germline-derived CDR1 and CDR2 are MNHNS and SASEGT. This CDR3 is built from 16 residues.

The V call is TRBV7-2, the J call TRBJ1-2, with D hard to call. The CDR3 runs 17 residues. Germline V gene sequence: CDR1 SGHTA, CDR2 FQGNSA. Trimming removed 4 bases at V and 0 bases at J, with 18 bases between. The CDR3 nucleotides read TGTGCCAGCAGCTCGTTCCCGGCCCGGTTATCTAACTATGGCTACACCTTC. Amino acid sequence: CASSSFPARLSNYGYTF.

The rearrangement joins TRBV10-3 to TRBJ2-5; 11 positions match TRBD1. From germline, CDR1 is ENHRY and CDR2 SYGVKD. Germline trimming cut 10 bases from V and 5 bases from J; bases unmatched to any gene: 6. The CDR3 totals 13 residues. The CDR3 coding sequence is TGTGCCACCTTTGGACAGGGGGCCGAGACCCAGTACTTC. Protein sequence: CATFGQGAETQYF.

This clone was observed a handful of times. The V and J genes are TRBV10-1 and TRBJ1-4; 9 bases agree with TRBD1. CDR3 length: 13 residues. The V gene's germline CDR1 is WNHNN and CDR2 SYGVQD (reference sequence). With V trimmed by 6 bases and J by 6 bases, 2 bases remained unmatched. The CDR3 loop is CASSRDRDEKLFF. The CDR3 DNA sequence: TGCGCCAGCAGCCGGGACAGGGATGAAAAACTGTTTTTT.

This CDR3 is CASSLRGEDSYEQYF. The DNA of the CDR3 is TGTGCCAGCAGTTTAAGGGGGGAGGACTCCTACGAGCAGTACTTC. The chain carries TRBV27 and TRBJ2-7; D might be TRBD1 or TRBD2, each matching 6 bases. The CDR3 has 15 residues. V was clipped by 2 bases and J by 0 bases, with 11 bases between them. Germline CDR1 MNHEY, CDR2 SMNVEV (reference sequence).